One T cell receptor (beta chain) is described in this entry. V shed 1 base and J shed 2 bases, with 10 bases lying between them. The CDR3 runs 15 residues. The V gene's germline CDR1 is SGHTS and CDR2 YDEGEE. This entry belongs to a study of Ad26.COV2.S vaccination and SARS-CoV-2 variants. The treatment is: roughly 18 received Ad26.COV2.S at low or high dose, single or two shots; 5 received placebo; per-sample allocation not given. Day 63 after the first injection of vaccine or placebo was the sampling time. Here immunoSEQ multiplex PCR was the method, and the copy in TCRdb shows in-frame clones only, minus some. The table records 400,000 to 450,000 clones, 75% to 95% of them present only once.

The sequenced sample was peripheral blood, obtained in a trial of Ad26.COV2.S vaccine versus placebo. This clonotype originated in a person between 18 and 65 years old who received the Ad26.COV2.S COVID-19 vaccine or a placebo. The chain uses TRBV5-8 and TRBJ2-1; TRBD1 might be the D (6 bases). The CDR3 reads CASSLSGTTYNEQFF. CDR3 bases: TGTGCCAGCAGCTTGTCCGGGACAACCTACAATGAGCAGTTCTTC.